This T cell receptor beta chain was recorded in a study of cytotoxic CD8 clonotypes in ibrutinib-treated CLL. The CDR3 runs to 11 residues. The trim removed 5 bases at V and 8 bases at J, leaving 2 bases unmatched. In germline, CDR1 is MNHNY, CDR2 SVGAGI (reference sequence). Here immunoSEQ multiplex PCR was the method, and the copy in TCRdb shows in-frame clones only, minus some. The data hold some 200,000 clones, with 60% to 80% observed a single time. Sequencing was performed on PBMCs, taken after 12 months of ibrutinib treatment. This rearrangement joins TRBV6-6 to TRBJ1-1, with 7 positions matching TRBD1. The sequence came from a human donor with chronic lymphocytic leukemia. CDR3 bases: TGTGCCAGCAGTATGACAGGGGAAGCTTTCTTT. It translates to CASSMTGEAFF.